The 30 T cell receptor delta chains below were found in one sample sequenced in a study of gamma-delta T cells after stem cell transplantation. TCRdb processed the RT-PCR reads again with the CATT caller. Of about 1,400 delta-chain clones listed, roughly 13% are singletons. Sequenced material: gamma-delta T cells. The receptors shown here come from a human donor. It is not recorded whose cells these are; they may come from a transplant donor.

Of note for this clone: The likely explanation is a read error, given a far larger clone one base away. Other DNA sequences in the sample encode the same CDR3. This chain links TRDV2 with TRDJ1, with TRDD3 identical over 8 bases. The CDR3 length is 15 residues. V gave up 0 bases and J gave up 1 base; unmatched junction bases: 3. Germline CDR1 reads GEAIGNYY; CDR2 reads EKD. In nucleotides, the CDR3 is TGTGCCTGTGACACCCTGGGGGACTCCACCGATAAACTCATCTTT. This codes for CACDTLGDSTDKLIF.

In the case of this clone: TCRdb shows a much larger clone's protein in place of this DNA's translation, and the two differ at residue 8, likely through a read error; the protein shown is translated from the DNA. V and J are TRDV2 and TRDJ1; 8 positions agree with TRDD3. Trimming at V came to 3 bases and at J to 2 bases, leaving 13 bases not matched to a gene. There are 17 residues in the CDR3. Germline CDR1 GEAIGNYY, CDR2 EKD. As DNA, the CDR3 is TGTGCCTGTGACCTCGTACTGAGGGATACGAGGACCGATAAACTCATCTTT. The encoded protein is CACDLVLRDTRTDKLIF.

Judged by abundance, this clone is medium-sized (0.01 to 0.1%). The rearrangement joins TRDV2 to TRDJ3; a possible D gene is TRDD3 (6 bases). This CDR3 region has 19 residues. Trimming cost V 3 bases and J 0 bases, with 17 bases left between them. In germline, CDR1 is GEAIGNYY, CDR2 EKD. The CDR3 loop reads CACDPMRGGLSWDTRQMFF. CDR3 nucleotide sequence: TGTGCCTGTGACCCTATGCGTGGGGGCCTCTCCTGGGACACCCGACAGATGTTTTTC.

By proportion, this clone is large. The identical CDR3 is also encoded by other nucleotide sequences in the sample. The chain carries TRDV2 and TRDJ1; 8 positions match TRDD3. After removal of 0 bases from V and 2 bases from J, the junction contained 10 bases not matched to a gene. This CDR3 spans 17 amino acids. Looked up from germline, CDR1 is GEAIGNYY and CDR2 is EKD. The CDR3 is CACDTVRGIRTTDKLIF. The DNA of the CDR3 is TGTGCCTGTGACACCGTGCGCGGGATACGAACGACCGATAAACTCATCTTT.

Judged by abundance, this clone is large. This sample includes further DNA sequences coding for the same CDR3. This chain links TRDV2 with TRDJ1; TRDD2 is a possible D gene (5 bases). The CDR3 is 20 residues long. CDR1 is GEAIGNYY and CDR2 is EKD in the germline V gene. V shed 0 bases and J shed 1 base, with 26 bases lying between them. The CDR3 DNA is TGTGCCTGTGACACCGTAAGACCCTACGATGTACACCCTACCACCGATAAACTCATCTTT. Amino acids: CACDTVRPYDVHPTTDKLIF.

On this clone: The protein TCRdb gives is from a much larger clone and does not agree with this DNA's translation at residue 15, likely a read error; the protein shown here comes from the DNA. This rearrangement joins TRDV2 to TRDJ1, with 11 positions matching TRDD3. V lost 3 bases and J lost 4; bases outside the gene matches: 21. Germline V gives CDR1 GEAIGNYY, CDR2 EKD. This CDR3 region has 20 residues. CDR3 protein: CACDLMSAGLGDTSNDKLIF. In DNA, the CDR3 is TGTGCCTGTGACTTGATGTCGGCGGGGCTGGGGGATACATCCAACGATAAACTCATCTTT.

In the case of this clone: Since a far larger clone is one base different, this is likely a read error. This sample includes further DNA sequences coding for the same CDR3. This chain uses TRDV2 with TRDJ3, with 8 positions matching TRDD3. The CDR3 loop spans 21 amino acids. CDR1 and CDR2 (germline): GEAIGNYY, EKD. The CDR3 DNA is TGCGCCTGTGACACCATCCGTACTGGGGGTCCGAGCTCCTGGGACACCCGACAGATGTTTTTC. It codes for CACDTIRTGGPSSWDTRQMFF.

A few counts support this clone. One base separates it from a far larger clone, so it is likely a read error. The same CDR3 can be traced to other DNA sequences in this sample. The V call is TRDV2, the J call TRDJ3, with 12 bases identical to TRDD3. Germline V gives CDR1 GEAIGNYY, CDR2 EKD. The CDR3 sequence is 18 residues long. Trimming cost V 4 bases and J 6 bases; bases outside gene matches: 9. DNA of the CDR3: TGTGCCTGTGATATGCTGGGGGATACGCCCTTGGACACCCGACAGATGTTTTTC. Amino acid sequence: CACDMLGDTPLDTRQMFF.

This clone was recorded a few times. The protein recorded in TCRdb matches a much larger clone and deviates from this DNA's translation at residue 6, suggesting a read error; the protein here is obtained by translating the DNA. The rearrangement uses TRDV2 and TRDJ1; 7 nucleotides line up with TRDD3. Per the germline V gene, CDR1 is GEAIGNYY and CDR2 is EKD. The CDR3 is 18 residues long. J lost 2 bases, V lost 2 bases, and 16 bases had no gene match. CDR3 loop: CACDNVTGILKKTDKLIF. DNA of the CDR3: TGTGCCTGTGACAATGTTACTGGGATACTTAAGAAAACCGATAAACTCATCTTT.

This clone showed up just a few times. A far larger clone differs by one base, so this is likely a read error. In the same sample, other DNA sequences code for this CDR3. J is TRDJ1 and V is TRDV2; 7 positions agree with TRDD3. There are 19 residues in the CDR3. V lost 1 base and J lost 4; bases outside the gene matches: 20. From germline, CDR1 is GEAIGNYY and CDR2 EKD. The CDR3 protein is CACDTAGLPTGAYGDKLIF. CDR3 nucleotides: TGTGCCTGTGACACGGCGGGCTTGCCTACTGGGGCTTATGGCGATAAACTCATCTTT.

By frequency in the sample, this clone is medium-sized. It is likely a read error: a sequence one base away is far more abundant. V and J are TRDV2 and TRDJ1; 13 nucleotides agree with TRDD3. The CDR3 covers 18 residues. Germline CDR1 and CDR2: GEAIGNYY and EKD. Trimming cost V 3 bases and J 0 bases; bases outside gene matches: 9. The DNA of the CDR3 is TGTGCCTGTGACCCACTGGGGGATACGCGCGCGTACACCGATAAACTCATCTTT. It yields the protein CACDPLGDTRAYTDKLIF.

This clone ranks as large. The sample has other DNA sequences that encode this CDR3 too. Here the CDR3 reads CACDTVKGLGALRSSWDTRQMFF. Here the CDR3 DNA reads TGTGCCTGTGACACCGTTAAGGGACTGGGGGCCCTTCGCAGCTCCTGGGACACCCGACAGATGTTTTTC. The rearrangement uses TRDV2 and TRDJ3; TRDD3 aligns across 8 bases. Losses at the gene ends were 0 bases for V and 0 bases for J; bases not matched to a gene: 18. Germline V CDR1 and CDR2: GEAIGNYY, EKD. This CDR3 comprises 23 residues.

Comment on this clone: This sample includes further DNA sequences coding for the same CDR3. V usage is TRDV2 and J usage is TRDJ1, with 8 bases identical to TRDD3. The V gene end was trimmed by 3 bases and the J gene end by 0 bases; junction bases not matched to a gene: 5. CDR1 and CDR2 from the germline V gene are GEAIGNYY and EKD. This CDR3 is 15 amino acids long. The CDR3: CACDPLLGDTDKLIF. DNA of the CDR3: TGTGCCTGTGACCCCCTACTGGGGGACACCGATAAACTCATCTTT.

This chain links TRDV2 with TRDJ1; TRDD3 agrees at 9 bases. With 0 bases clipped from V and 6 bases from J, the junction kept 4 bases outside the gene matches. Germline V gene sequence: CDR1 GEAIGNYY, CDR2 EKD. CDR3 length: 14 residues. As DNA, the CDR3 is TGTGCCTGTGACACCCTACTGGGGGAGAATAAACTCATCTTT. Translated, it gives CACDTLLGENKLIF.

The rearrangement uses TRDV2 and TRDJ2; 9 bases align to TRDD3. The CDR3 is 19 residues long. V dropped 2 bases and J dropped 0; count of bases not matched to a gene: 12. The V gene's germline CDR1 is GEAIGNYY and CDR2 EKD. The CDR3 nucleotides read TGTGCCTGTGACAAAGTCGCTGGGGGATCGCCATCTTTGACAGCACAACTCTTCTTT. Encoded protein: CACDKVAGGSPSLTAQLFF.

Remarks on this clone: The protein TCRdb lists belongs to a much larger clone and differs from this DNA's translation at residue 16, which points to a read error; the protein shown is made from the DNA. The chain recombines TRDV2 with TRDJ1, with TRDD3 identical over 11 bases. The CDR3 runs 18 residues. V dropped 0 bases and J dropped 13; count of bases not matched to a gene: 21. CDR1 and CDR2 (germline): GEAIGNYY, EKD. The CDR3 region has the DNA TGTGCCTGTGACACCGTTACCAGGCTGGGGGATACCCACCCGCAACACATCTTT. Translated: CACDTVTRLGDTHPQHIF.

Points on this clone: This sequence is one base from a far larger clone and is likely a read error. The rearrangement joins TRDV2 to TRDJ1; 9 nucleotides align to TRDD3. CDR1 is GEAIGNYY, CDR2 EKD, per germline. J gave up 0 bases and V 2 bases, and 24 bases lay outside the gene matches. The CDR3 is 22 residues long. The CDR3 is CACDKFPTYWGTSGEYTDKLIF. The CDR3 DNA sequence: TGTGCCTGTGACAAGTTTCCTACCTACTGGGGGACCTCGGGTGAGTACACCGATAAACTCATCTTT.

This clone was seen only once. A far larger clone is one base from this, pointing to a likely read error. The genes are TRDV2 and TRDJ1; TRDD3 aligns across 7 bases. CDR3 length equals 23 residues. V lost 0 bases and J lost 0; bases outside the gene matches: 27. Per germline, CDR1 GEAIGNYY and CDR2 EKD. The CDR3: CACDTLGPPLLVDTLQYTDKLIF. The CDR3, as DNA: TGTGCCTGTGACACCCTCGGGCCCCCCTTACTGGTGGATACGCTTCAGTACACCGATAAACTCATCTTT.

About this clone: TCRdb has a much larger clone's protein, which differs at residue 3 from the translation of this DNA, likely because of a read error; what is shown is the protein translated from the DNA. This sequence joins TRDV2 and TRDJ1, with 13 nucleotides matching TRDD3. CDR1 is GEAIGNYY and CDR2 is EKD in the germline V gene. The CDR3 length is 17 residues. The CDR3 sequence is CARDDLLGDTGADKLIF. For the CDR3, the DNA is TGTGCCCGTGACGACTTACTGGGGGATACGGGCGCCGATAAACTCATCTTT.

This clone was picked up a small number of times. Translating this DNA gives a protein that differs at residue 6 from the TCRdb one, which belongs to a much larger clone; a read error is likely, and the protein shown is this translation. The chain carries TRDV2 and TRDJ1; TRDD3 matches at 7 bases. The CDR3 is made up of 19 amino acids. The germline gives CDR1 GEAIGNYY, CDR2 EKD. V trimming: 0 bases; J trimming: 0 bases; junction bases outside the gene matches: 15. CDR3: CACDTRELGPRRDTDKLIF. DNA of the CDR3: TGTGCCTGTGACACCAGGGAACTGGGGCCCCGGCGGGACACCGATAAACTCATCTTT.

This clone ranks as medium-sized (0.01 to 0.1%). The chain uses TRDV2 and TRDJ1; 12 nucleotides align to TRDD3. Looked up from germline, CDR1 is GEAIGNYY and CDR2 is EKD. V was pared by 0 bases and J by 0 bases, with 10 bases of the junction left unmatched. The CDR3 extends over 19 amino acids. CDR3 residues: CACDTVQLGDTRDTDKLIF. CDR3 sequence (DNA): TGTGCCTGTGACACCGTACAACTGGGGGATACTAGGGACACCGATAAACTCATCTTT.

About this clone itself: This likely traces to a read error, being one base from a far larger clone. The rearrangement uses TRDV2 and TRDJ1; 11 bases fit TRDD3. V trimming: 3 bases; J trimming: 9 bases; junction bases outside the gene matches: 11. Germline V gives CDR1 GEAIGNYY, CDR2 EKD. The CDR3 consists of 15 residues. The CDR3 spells CACDSLLGDRLELIF. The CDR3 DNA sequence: TGTGCCTGTGACTCCTTACTGGGGGATAGGCTTGAACTCATCTTT.

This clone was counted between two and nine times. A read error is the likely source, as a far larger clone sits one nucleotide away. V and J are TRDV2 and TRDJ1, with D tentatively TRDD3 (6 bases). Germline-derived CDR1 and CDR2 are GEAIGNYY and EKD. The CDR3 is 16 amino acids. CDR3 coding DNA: TGTGCCTGTGACACCCTGGGGTCCCCTTACACCGATAAATTCATCTTT. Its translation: CACDTLGSPYTDKFIF.

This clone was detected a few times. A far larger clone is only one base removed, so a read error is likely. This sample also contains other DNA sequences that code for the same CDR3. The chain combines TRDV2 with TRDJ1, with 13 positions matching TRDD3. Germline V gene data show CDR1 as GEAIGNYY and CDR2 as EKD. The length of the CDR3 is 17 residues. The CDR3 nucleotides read TGTGCTTGTGACCCGGTACTGGGGGATACGGGAACCGATAAACTCATCTTT. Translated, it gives CACDPVLGDTGTDKLIF.

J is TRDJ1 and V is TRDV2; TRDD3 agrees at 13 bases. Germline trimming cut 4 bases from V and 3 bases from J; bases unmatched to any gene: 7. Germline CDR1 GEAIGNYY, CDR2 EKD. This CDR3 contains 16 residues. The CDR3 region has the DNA TGTGCCTGTGATAGACTGGGGGATACGGGCGCCGATAAACTCATCTTT. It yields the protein CACDRLGDTGADKLIF.

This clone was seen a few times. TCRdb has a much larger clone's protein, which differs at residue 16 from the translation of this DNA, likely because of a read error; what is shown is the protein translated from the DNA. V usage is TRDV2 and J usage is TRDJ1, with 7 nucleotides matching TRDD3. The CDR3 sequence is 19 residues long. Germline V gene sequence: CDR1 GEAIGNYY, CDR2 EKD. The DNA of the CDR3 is TGTGCCTGTGACACTCTCTCACCTGGGGGCCCCAGGGGCACCGATAACCTCATCTTT. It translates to CACDTLSPGGPRGTDNLIF.

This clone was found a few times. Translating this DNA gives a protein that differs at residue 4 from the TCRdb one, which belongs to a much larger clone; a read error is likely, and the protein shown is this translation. In DNA, the CDR3 is TGTGCCTGTGCTAGACTGGGGGATACCGGGAACACCGATAAACTCATCTTT. Protein product: CACARLGDTGNTDKLIF. This sequence joins TRDV2 and TRDJ1; 12 bases match TRDD3. Looked up from germline, CDR1 is GEAIGNYY and CDR2 is EKD. V gave up 5 bases and J gave up 0 bases; unmatched junction bases: 9. The CDR3 runs to 17 residues.

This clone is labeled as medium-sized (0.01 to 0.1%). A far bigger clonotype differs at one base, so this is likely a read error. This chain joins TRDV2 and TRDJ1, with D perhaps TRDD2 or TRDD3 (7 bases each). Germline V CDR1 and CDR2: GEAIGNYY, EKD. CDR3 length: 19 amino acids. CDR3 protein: CACDTAGFPTGAYGDKPIF. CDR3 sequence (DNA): TGTGCCTGTGACACGGCGGGCTTTCCTACTGGGGCTTATGGCGATAAACCCATCTTT.

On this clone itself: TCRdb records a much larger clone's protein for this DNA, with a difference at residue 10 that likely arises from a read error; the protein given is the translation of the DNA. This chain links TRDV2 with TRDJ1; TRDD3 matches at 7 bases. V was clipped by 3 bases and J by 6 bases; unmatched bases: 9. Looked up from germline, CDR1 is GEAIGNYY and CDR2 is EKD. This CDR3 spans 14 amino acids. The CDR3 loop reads CACDPLGMSNKLIF. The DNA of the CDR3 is TGTGCCTGTGACCCACTGGGGATGTCGAATAAACTCATCTTT.

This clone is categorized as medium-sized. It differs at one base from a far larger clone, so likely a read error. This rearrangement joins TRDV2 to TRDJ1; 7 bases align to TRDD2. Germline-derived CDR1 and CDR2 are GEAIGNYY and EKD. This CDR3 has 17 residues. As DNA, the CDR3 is TGTGCCTGTGACTTCCTACGAGTTGGGGTCGACACCGATAAATTCATCTTT. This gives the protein CACDFLRVGVDTDKFIF.